This TCR beta chain was identified during a study of blood T cell repertoires in COVID-19. Study overall: Acute and convalescent COVID-19 specimens originated in the United States, Italy and Spain. PBMCs, B-cell-depleted T cells, or T cells were the source of the cDNA or gDNA that made up the material.

Per the study methods: Reference gene primer amplification yielded estimated nucleated cell counts. The data were produced by immunoSEQ multiplex PCR, yet TCRdb's version contains in-frame clones alone and is incomplete. The V and J calls and clone size come from that table; D and trimming were worked out from the DNA. The sample includes 130,000 to 150,000 clones, about four fifths seen only once; the top ten take roughly 4.5%. The CDR3 runs to 16 residues. Germline V gene lookup returns CDR1 MGHDK and CDR2 SYGVNS. After removal of 6 bases from V and 4 bases from J, the junction contained 9 bases not matched to a gene.

The chain has TRBV25-1 and TRBJ1-4; TRBD1 aligns across 9 bases. The sample consisted of peripheral blood. This TCR came from a human donor in a cohort sampled during active COVID-19. The CDR3 bases are TGTGCCAGCAGCCTCCTGGGGACAGGGCTTAATGAAAAACTGTTTTTT. This encodes CASSLLGTGLNEKLFF.